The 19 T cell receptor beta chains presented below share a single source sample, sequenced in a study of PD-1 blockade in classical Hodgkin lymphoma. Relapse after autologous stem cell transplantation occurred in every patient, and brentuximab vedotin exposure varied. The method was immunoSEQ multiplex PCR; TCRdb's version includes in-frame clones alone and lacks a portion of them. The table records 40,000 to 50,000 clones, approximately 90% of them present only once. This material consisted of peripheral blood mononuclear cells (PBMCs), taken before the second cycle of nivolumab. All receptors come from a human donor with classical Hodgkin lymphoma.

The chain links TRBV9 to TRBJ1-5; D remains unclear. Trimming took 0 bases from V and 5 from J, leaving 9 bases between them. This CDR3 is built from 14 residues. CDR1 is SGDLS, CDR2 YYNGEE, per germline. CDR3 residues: CASSVDGRDQPQHF. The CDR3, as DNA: TGTGCCAGCAGCGTAGATGGTCGGGATCAGCCCCAGCATTTT.

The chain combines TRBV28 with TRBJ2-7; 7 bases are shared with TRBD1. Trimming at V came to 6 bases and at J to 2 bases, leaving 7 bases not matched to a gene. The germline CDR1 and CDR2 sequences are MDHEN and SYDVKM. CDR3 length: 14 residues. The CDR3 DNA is TGTGCCAGCAGATCGCCGGGACAGACCTACGAGCAGTACTTC. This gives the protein CASRSPGQTYEQYF. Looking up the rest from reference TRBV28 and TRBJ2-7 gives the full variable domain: DVKVTQSSRYLVKRTGEKVFLECVQDMDHENMFWYRQDPGLGLRLIYFSYDVKMKEKGDIPEGYSVSREKKERFSLILESASTNQTSMYLCASRSPGQTYEQYFGPGTRLTVT.

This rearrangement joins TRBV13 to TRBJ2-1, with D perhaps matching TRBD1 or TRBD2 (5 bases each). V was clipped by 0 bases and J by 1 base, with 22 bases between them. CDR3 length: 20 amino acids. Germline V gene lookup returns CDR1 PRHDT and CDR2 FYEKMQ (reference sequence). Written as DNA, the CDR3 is TGTGCCAGCAGCTTAGGAGGGGCTAGCTCCGTATGGGGTTCCTACAATGAGCAGTTCTTC. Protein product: CASSLGGASSVWGSYNEQFF. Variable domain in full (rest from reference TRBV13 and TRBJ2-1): AAGVIQSPRHLIKEKRETATLKCYPIPRHDTVYWYQQGPGQDPQFLISFYEKMQSDKGSIPDRFSAQQFSDYHSELNMSSLELGDSALYFCASSLGGASSVWGSYNEQFFGPGTRLTVL.

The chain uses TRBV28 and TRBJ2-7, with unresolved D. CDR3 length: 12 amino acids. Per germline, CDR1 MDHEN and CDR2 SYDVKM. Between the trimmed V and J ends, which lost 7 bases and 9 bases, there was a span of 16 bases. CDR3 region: CASTTIPLGQYF. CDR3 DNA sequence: TGTGCCAGCACCACGATTCCCTTGGGGCAGTACTTC.

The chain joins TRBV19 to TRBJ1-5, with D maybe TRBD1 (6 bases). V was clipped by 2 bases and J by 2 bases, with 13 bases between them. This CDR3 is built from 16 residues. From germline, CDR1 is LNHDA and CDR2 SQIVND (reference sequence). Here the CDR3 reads CASSIHRASGNQPQHF. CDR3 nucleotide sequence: TGTGCCAGTAGTATACACAGGGCATCGGGCAATCAGCCCCAGCATTTT. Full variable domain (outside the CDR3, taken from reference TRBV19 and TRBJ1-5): DGGITQSPKYLFRKEGQNVTLSCEQNLNHDAMYWYRQDPGQGLRLIYYSQIVNDFQKGDIAEGYSVSREKKESFPLTVTSAQKNPTAFYLCASSIHRASGNQPQHFGDGTRLSIL.

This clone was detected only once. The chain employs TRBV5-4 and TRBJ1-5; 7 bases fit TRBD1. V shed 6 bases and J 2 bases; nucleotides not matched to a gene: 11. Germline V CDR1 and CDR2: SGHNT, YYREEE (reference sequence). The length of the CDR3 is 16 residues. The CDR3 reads CASTRRSGTGNQPQHF. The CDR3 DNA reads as TGTGCCAGCACCCGCCGATCCGGGACAGGCAATCAGCCCCAGCATTTT.

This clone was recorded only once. The CDR3 DNA follows: TGTGCCACCAAACCAGGGGGCTGGGACTACAATGAGCAGTTCTTC. The encoded protein is CATKPGGWDYNEQFF. The V gene is TRBV15, the J gene TRBJ2-1; 8 bases match TRBD1. The V gene's germline CDR1 is LNHNV and CDR2 YYDKDF (reference sequence). This CDR3 spans 15 amino acids. V lost 7 bases, J lost 3 bases, and 8 bases stayed unmatched.

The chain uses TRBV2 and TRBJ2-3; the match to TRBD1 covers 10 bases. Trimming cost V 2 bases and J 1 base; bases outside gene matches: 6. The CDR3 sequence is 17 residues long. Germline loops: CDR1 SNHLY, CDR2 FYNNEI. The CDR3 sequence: CASSEPTGTGGTDTQYF. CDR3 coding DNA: TGTGCCAGCAGTGAACCCACCGGGACAGGGGGCACAGATACGCAGTATTTT.

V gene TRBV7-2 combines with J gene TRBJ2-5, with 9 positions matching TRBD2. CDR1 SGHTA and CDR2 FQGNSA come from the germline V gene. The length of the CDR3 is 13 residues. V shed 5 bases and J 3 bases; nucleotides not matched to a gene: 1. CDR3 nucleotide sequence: TGTGCCAGCAGCCGACTAGCGGAAGAGACCCAGTACTTC. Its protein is CASSRLAEETQYF.

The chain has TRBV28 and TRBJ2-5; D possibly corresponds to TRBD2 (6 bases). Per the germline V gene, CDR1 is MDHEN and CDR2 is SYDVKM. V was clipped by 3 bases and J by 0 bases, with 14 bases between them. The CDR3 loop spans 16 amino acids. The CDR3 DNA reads TGTGCCAGCAGTTTGACCCCTCGGAGGGACCAAGAGACCCAGTACTTC. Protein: CASSLTPRRDQETQYF.

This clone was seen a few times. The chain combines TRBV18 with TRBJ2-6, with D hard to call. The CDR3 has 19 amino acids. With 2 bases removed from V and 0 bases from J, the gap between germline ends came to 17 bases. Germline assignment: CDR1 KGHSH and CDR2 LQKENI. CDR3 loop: CASSPNSINLNSGANVLTF. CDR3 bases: TGTGCCAGCTCACCAAACAGCATTAACTTAAACTCTGGGGCCAACGTCCTGACTTTC.

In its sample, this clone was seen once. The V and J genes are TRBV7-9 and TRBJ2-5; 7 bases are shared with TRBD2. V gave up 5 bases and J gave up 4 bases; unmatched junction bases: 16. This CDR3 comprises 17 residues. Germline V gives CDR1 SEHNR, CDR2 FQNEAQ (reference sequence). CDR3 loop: CASSPRLGIAGRETQYF. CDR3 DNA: TGTGCCAGCAGCCCGCGGCTAGGGATAGCGGGCCGAGAGACCCAGTACTTC.

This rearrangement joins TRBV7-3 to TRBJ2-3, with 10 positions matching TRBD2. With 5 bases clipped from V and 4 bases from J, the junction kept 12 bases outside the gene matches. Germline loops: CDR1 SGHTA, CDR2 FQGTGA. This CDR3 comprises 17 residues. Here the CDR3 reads CASSLIPLAGDSDTQYF. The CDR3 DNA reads TGTGCCAGCAGCCTTATCCCCCTAGCGGGAGATTCAGATACGCAGTATTTT. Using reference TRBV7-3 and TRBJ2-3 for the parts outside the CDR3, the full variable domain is GAGVSQTPSNKVTEKGKYVELRCDPISGHTALYWYRQSLGQGPEFLIYFQGTGAADDSGLPNDRFFAVRPEGSVSTLKIQRTERGDSAVYLCASSLIPLAGDSDTQYFGPGTRLTVL.

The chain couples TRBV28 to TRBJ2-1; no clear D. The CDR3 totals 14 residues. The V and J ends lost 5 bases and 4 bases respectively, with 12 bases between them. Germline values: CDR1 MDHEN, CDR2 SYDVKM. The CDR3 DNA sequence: TGTGCCAGCAGTCCAGGCTTAGATTACAATGAGCAGTTCTTC. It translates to CASSPGLDYNEQFF.

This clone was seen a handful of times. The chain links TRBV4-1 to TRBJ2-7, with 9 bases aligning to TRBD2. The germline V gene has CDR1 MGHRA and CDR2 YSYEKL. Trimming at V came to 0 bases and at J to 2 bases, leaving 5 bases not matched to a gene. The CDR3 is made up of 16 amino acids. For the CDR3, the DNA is TGCGCCAGCAGCCAAGATCATGCGGGGGGGCCCTACGAGCAGTACTTC. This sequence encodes CASSQDHAGGPYEQYF.

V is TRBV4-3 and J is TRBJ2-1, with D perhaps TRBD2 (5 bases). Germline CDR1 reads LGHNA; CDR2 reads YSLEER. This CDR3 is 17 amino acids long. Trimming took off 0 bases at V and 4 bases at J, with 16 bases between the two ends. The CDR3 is CASSQDPAGGLYNEQFF. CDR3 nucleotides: TGCGCCAGCAGCCAAGATCCGGCAGGCGGACTTTACAATGAGCAGTTCTTC.

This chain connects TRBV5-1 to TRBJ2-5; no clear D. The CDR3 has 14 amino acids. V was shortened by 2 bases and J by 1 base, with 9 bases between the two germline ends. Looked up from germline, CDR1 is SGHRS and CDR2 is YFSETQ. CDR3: CASSLTDGQETQYF. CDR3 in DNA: TGCGCCAGCAGCTTAACGGACGGCCAAGAGACCCAGTACTTC.

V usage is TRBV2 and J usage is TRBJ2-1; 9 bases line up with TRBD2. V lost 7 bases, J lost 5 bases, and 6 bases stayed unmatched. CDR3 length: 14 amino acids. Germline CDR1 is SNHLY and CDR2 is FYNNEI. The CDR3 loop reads CASNRLAADNEQFF. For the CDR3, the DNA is TGTGCCAGCAACCGACTAGCGGCAGACAATGAGCAGTTCTTC. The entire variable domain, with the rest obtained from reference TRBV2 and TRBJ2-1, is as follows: EPEVTQTPSHQVTQMGQEVILRCVPISNHLYFYWYRQILGQKVEFLVSFYNNEISEKSEIFDDQFSVERPDGSNFTLKIRSTKLEDSAMYFCASNRLAADNEQFFGPGTRLTVL.

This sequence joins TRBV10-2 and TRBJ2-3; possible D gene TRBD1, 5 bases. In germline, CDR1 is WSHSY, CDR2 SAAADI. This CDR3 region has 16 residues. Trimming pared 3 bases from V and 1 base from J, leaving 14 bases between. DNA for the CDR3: TGCGCCAGCAGTGACCACTGGCAGGGCCGCACAGATACGCAGTATTTT. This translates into CASSDHWQGRTDTQYF.